The clone carrying this T cell receptor beta chain showed up many times. Its antigen remains unidentified. The CDR3 is 15 residues long. The germline V gene has CDR1 SGHAT and CDR2 FQNNGV. V shed 5 bases and J shed 0 bases, with 12 bases lying between them. The sample belongs to a study of early T cells in non-severe SARS-CoV-2 infection. Study as a whole: Alpha and beta chains were unpaired, from unsorted whole-blood bulk RNA. Study-wide findings and caveats: The matching step, a VDJdb search, favored anti-spike CD8 responses and missed private and CD4 specificities.

Individual cDNA molecules received unique molecular identifiers. Each CDR3 protein is one row after TCRdb ran MiXCR on the 5' RACE reads. The sample shows approximately 66,000 distinct CDR3 sequences, roughly an eighth of them seen only once. The TCR comes from an adult who was a healthcare worker with PCR-confirmed SARS-CoV-2 infection or an uninfected control (not recorded which). This rearrangement joins TRBV11-2 to TRBJ2-3, with TRBD2 as a possible D gene (6 bases). The sequencing input was whole blood. CDR3 in DNA: TGTGCCAGCAGCCTCGGGACTTTGAGCACAGATACGCAGTATTTT. It is translated as CASSLGTLSTDTQYF.